The 8 T cell receptor beta chains presented below share a single source sample, sequenced in a study of T cell responses to AZD1222 COVID-19 vaccine. Profiled with immunoSEQ multiplex PCR; TCRdb holds only in-frame clones, not every one. Here the sample spans about 210,000 clones, about 94% being singletons. Sequenced material: peripheral blood, taken 28 days after the second dose of the MenACWY control vaccine. The origin of the receptors is an adult who received the MenACWY meningococcal vaccine as a control.

The chain joins TRBV19 to TRBJ2-5; 11 nucleotides agree with TRBD2. The J segment lost 1 base and the V segment lost 4 bases, leaving 5 bases of the junction unmatched. Germline V gives CDR1 LNHDA, CDR2 SQIVND (reference sequence). The CDR3 is 16 residues long. The CDR3 reads CASSNAGTSGQETQYF. The CDR3 DNA reads TGTGCCAGTAGTAATGCTGGGACTAGCGGCCAAGAGACCCAGTACTTC. Supplemented by reference TRBV19 and TRBJ2-5, the full variable domain reads DGGITQSPKYLFRKEGQNVTLSCEQNLNHDAMYWYRQDPGQGLRLIYYSQIVNDFQKGDIAEGYSVSREKKESFPLTVTSAQKNPTAFYLCASSNAGTSGQETQYFGPGTRLLVL.

The chain recombines TRBV3-1 (or the pseudogene TRBV3-2) with TRBJ2-1, with D unclear. This CDR3 is 13 amino acids long. Germline loops: CDR1 LGHDT, CDR2 YNNKEL (reference sequence). The V gene lost 0 bases and the J gene lost 8 bases, with 8 bases spanning the gap. The CDR3 sequence: CASSQDPLDEQFF. The CDR3 nucleotides are TGTGCCAGCAGCCAAGATCCATTGGATGAGCAGTTCTTC.

The chain carries TRBV7-2 and TRBJ2-7; TRBD1 aligns across 7 bases. The V gene's germline CDR1 is SGHTA and CDR2 FQGNSA. CDR3 length: 15 residues. The junction had 8 bases not matched to a gene; V was cut back by 5 bases and J by 1 base. CDR3 loop: CASSRTGEGSYEQYF. The CDR3 DNA is TGTGCCAGCAGCCGTACAGGGGAAGGGTCCTACGAGCAGTACTTC.

The rearrangement joins TRBV30 to TRBJ1-5; D possibly corresponds to TRBD1 (5 bases). Germline V CDR1 and CDR2: GTSNPN, SVGIG (reference sequence). The CDR3 has 15 amino acids. Trimming left V 3 bases short and J 6 bases short, with 18 bases between. The CDR3 DNA reads TGTGCCTGGAGCGCGTTGCCCGACAGCGCTCAGCCCCAGCATTTT. Translated, it gives CAWSALPDSAQPQHF.

With regard to this clone: Other DNA sequences in this specimen translate into the identical CDR3. The V call is TRBV7-9, the J call TRBJ2-5; 10 positions agree with TRBD1. The junction had 5 bases not matched to a gene; V was cut back by 5 bases and J by 5 bases. There are 14 residues in the CDR3. Germline V gene lookup returns CDR1 SEHNR and CDR2 FQNEAQ (reference sequence). CDR3 bases: TGTGCCAGCAGCCCTGGGACAGGGGTGGAGACCCAGTACTTC. This codes for CASSPGTGVETQYF.

This chain joins TRBV28 and TRBJ1-5, with 9 nucleotides matching TRBD1. This CDR3 has 17 residues. Germline CDR1 is MDHEN and CDR2 is SYDVKM. Germline trimming cut 7 bases from V and 10 bases from J; bases unmatched to any gene: 20. CDR3 bases: TGTGCCAGCACCCCAAGGTCGGGACAGGGAGGCGGAGGTCCCCAGCATTTT. Translating it yields CASTPRSGQGGGGPQHF.

This clone has just one count. CDR3 amino acids: CASSPTTSGGGASEQYF. The CDR3 bases are TGTGCCAGCAGCCCGACGACTAGTGGCGGGGGGGCATCCGAGCAGTACTTC. The rearrangement joins TRBV28 to TRBJ2-7, with 9 nucleotides matching TRBD2. The CDR3 sequence is 17 residues long. CDR1 is MDHEN, CDR2 SYDVKM, per germline. Losses at the gene ends were 6 bases for V and 6 bases for J; bases not matched to a gene: 18.

This clone was found once. The rearrangement links TRBV19 to TRBJ2-7, with a possible D match to TRBD1 (6 bases). CDR1 LNHDA and CDR2 SQIVND come from the germline V gene (reference sequence). The CDR3 runs to 13 residues. V lost 5 bases, J lost 4 bases, and 12 bases lay in between. CDR3 DNA: TGTGCCAGTAGTTATACAGGGTCATACGAGCAGTACTTC. It encodes CASSYTGSYEQYF. Drawing the rest from reference TRBV19 and TRBJ2-7, the complete variable domain is DGGITQSPKYLFRKEGQNVTLSCEQNLNHDAMYWYRQDPGQGLRLIYYSQIVNDFQKGDIAEGYSVSREKKESFPLTVTSAQKNPTAFYLCASSYTGSYEQYFGPGTRLTVT.